These 26 T cell receptor beta chains were all obtained from the same sample, sequenced in a study of PD-1 blockade in mismatch repair-deficient tumors. TCRdb's copy holds only in-frame clones and misses some; the assay was immunoSEQ multiplex PCR. Here the sample spans about 63,000 clones, approximately 90% being singletons. The sequences come from peripheral blood, collected 52 weeks after starting pembrolizumab. These receptors all come from an adult with mismatch repair-deficient cancer.

V gene TRBV11-2 combines with J gene TRBJ2-2; D is possibly TRBD1 (5 bases). Per the germline V gene, CDR1 is SGHAT and CDR2 is FQNNGV. The V end lost 5 bases, the J end lost 0 bases, and 13 bases lay between the germline ends. This CDR3 has 16 amino acids. The CDR3 DNA reads TGTGCCAGCAGCAACAGGCGCGCCTCGAACACCGGGGAGCTGTTTTTT. It is translated as CASSNRRASNTGELFF. The whole variable domain, filled in from reference TRBV11-2 and TRBJ2-2, reads EAGVAQSPRYKIIEKRQSVAFWCNPISGHATLYWYQQILGQGPKLLIQFQNNGVVDDSQLPKDRFSAERLKGVDSTLKIQPAKLEDSAVYLCASSNRRASNTGELFFGEGSRLTVL.

The gene calls are TRBV6-6 and TRBJ2-7; 8 bases map to TRBD1. The CDR3 extends over 14 amino acids. Trimming at V came to 6 bases and at J to 1 base, leaving 5 bases not matched to a gene. Germline CDR1 MNHNY, CDR2 SVGAGI (reference sequence). CDR3 DNA sequence: TGTGCCAGCAGCCGCGGACAGGGTTCCTACGAGCAGTACTTC. As protein: CASSRGQGSYEQYF.

The chain joins TRBV20-1 to TRBJ2-2; D unclear. Trimming shortened V by 5 bases and J by 7 bases, and 8 bases separated the two germline ends. The length of the CDR3 is 11 residues. Germline CDR1 and CDR2: DFQATT and SNEGSKA (reference sequence). The CDR3 here is CSAAYGGELFF. DNA of the CDR3: TGCAGTGCTGCGTACGGCGGGGAGCTGTTTTTT.

This sequence joins TRBV9 and TRBJ1-2, with unresolved D. The CDR3 runs to 13 residues. V lost 1 base and J 2 bases, leaving 6 bases between the germline ends. Germline assignment: CDR1 SGDLS and CDR2 YYNGEE. The CDR3 nucleotides are TGTGCCAGCAGCGTAAACCAAAACTATGGCTACACCTTC. It is translated as CASSVNQNYGYTF.

V gene TRBV11-2 combines with J gene TRBJ2-7; no clear D. Germline V gives CDR1 SGHAT, CDR2 FQNNGV. The CDR3 length is 14 residues. The V end was cut by 4 bases, the J end by 5 bases, with 15 bases between. DNA of the CDR3: TGTGCCAGCAGCTCCTGGGGTATATCGGACGAGCAGTACTTC. It yields the protein CASSSWGISDEQYF.

The V gene is TRBV6-1, the J gene TRBJ2-5; possible D gene TRBD1, 5 bases. The CDR3 covers 13 residues. Germline V gene sequence: CDR1 MNHNS, CDR2 SASEGT. Trimming cost V 8 bases and J 0 bases, with 10 bases left between them. CDR3 DNA sequence: TGTGCCAGCTGGGGCAGTGACCAAGAGACCCAGTACTTC. Translated, it gives CASWGSDQETQYF.

The chain recombines TRBV7-9 with TRBJ2-1, with 7 nucleotides matching TRBD2. Germline V CDR1 and CDR2: SEHNR, FQNEAQ (reference sequence). This CDR3 region has 16 residues. J was trimmed by 1 base and V by 1 base; bases with no gene match: 4. In DNA form, the CDR3 reads TGTGCCAGCAGCTTAGACGGGCGGGGGTCCTACAATGAGCAGTTCTTC. Protein: CASSLDGRGSYNEQFF.

This rearrangement joins TRBV30 to TRBJ2-6; D gene unclear. V gave up 2 bases and J gave up 4 bases, with 18 bases separating them. This CDR3 spans 17 amino acids. Per the germline V gene, CDR1 is GTSNPN and CDR2 is SVGIG (reference sequence). The CDR3: CAWSRGYGSAGANVLTF. The CDR3 DNA is TGTGCCTGGAGTCGAGGCTACGGGTCGGCGGGGGCCAACGTCCTGACTTTC.

J is TRBJ2-4 and V is TRBV4-2, with D possibly TRBD2 on 7 matching bases. V lost 4 bases and J 1 base, leaving 29 bases between the germline ends. Germline values: CDR1 LGHNA, CDR2 YNFKEQ. This CDR3 is built from 21 residues. The CDR3 DNA sequence: TGTGCCAGCAGCCCAGGATACAAGAAGGGGGAGGGCCTCATTGCCAAAAACATTCAGTACTTC. Amino acids: CASSPGYKKGEGLIAKNIQYF.

The rearrangement links TRBV19 to TRBJ1-4; D gene uncertain. The CDR3 covers 13 residues. The V gene's germline CDR1 is LNHDA and CDR2 SQIVND (reference sequence). V was clipped by 0 bases and J by 7 bases, with 6 bases between them. The CDR3 nucleotides are TGTGCCAGTAGTATAGATCGGTCTGAAAAACTGTTTTTT. This sequence encodes CASSIDRSEKLFF.

The genes are TRBV6-1 and TRBJ1-3; D not certain. CDR3 length: 15 amino acids. Trimming removed 2 bases at V and 0 bases at J, with 8 bases between. From germline, CDR1 is MNHNS and CDR2 SASEGT. The DNA of the CDR3 is TGTGCCAGCAGTGAAAGAGAATTCTCTGGAAACACCATATATTTT. Protein sequence: CASSEREFSGNTIYF.

The chain links TRBV9 to TRBJ2-3, with TRBD2 as a possible D gene (6 bases). This CDR3 region has 12 residues. The V gene's germline CDR1 is SGDLS and CDR2 YYNGEE. Trimming cost V 0 bases and J 9 bases, with 8 bases left between them. Written as DNA, the CDR3 is TGTGCCAGCAGCGTAGAGGAGGGGACGCAGTATTTT. This gives the protein CASSVEEGTQYF.

The chain couples TRBV9 to TRBJ2-3; perhaps TRBD1 as D (7 bases). This CDR3 has 15 amino acids. Trimming left V 2 bases short and J 5 bases short, with 15 bases between. Germline V lookup: CDR1 SGDLS, CDR2 YYNGEE. The CDR3 reads CASSVVEGAKDTQYF. In DNA, the CDR3 is TGTGCCAGCAGCGTGGTGGAGGGGGCTAAAGATACGCAGTATTTT.

The chain uses TRBV29-1 and TRBJ2-2; tentatively, D is TRBD1 or TRBD2 (6 bases each). Looked up from germline, CDR1 is SQVTM and CDR2 is ANQGSEA. This CDR3 is 15 amino acids long. Trimming removed 7 bases at V and 3 bases at J, with 18 bases between. The CDR3 coding sequence is TGCAGCGCTAGTAGGGGGGACGGGGACACCGGGGAGCTGTTTTTT. Its translation is CSASRGDGDTGELFF.

The CDR3: CASSLGQDNEKLFF. CDR3 nucleotide sequence: TGCGCCAGCAGCTTGGGACAGGATAATGAAAAACTGTTTTTT. This chain joins TRBV5-1 and TRBJ1-4; weak D call: TRBD1 (6 bases). Germline V gives CDR1 SGHRS, CDR2 YFSETQ. With 0 bases removed from V and 4 bases from J, the gap between germline ends came to 7 bases. The CDR3 runs 14 residues.

The chain has TRBV7-8 and TRBJ1-1, with D uncertain. V was shortened by 2 bases and J by 4 bases, with 8 bases between the two germline ends. CDR3 length: 13 amino acids. Germline V gene data show CDR1 as SGHVS and CDR2 as FQNEAQ. Here the CDR3 reads CASSLIQITEAFF. The CDR3, as DNA: TGTGCCAGCAGCTTAATACAGATCACTGAAGCTTTCTTT.

The genes are TRBV28 and TRBJ1-1; D unresolved. Per germline, CDR1 MDHEN and CDR2 SYDVKM. This CDR3 has 13 amino acids. Trimming took off 5 bases at V and 2 bases at J, with 9 bases between the two ends. CDR3: CASSPQDNTEAFF. The CDR3 DNA is TGTGCCAGCAGTCCCCAGGATAACACTGAAGCTTTCTTT.

The chain joins TRBV7-9 to TRBJ2-7, with 8 bases that match TRBD2. Germline lookup yields CDR1 SEHNR and CDR2 FQNEAQ (reference sequence). J was trimmed by 7 bases and V by 5 bases; bases with no gene match: 19. This CDR3 has 17 residues. CDR3 DNA: TGTGCCAGCAGCCCGTTTCCGGGGGGGAGGGCGCATCGGGAGCAGTACTTC. Its protein is CASSPFPGGRAHREQYF.

The chain uses TRBV27 and TRBJ1-1; D gene unclear. Germline lookup yields CDR1 MNHEY and CDR2 SMNVEV (reference sequence). V lost 6 bases and J 1 base, leaving 15 bases between the germline ends. The CDR3 contains 15 residues. Here the CDR3 reads CASSHPGGANTEAFF. CDR3 bases: TGTGCCAGCAGCCACCCAGGAGGAGCGAACACTGAAGCTTTCTTT.

This chain links TRBV29-1 with TRBJ1-2, with a possible D match to TRBD1 (6 bases). Germline CDR1 is SQVTM and CDR2 is ANQGSEA. The CDR3 loop spans 14 amino acids. The V and J ends lost 7 bases and 1 base respectively, with 16 bases between them. The CDR3 DNA sequence: TGCAGCGCCGGGGGGACAAAATATAACTATGGCTACACCTTC. Residues: CSAGGTKYNYGYTF.

The rearrangement joins TRBV6-4 to TRBJ1-1, with 7 positions matching TRBD1. The trim removed 6 bases at V and 1 base at J, leaving 5 bases unmatched. The CDR3 is 14 amino acids. Germline V gives CDR1 MRHNA, CDR2 SNTAGT. The CDR3 DNA is TGTGCCAGCAGCATAGACAGGGCGAACACTGAAGCTTTCTTT. Its translation: CASSIDRANTEAFF.

This chain connects TRBV10-3 to TRBJ2-7; 8 bases fit TRBD2. This CDR3 contains 16 residues. Germline CDR1 ENHRY, CDR2 SYGVKD. The V gene end was trimmed by 10 bases and the J gene end by 0 bases; junction bases not matched to a gene: 14. In nucleotides, the CDR3 is TGTGCCACCCAATCCCCTGCCGGGACTAGCTCCTACGAGCAGTACTTC. It is translated as CATQSPAGTSSYEQYF.

This chain connects TRBV11-2 to TRBJ2-3; D is unclear. V lost 5 bases and J 4 bases, leaving 10 bases between the germline ends. The germline V gene encodes CDR1 SGHAT and CDR2 FQNNGV. The CDR3 is made up of 13 amino acids. Written as DNA, the CDR3 is TGTGCCAGCAGCCTAGGGTTCCCAGATACGCAGTATTTT. Its translation is CASSLGFPDTQYF.

V gene TRBV4-1 combines with J gene TRBJ1-2, with D possibly being TRBD1 (5 bases). V lost 2 bases and J lost 4, with 17 bases in between. The CDR3 is made up of 16 amino acids. Germline V gene data show CDR1 as MGHRA and CDR2 as YSYEKL. The CDR3 region is CASSQQAVGAGYGYTF. The CDR3 DNA is TGCGCCAGCAGCCAACAAGCTGTAGGGGCAGGCTATGGCTACACCTTC.

V usage is TRBV6-6 and J usage is TRBJ2-4, with D uncertain. Per germline, CDR1 MNHNY and CDR2 SVGAGI (reference sequence). CDR3 length: 15 residues. V gave up 6 bases and J gave up 2 bases, with 14 bases separating them. This CDR3 is CASSRPNITKNIQYF. For the CDR3, the DNA is TGTGCCAGCAGCCGCCCCAATATTACCAAAAACATTCAGTACTTC.

The chain links TRBV11-2 to TRBJ2-7, with 11 bases identical to TRBD2. Looked up from germline, CDR1 is SGHAT and CDR2 is FQNNGV. The CDR3 is made up of 16 amino acids. The V gene end was trimmed by 4 bases and the J gene end by 5 bases; junction bases not matched to a gene: 10. CDR3 sequence reads: CASSSRTSGYVDEQYF. In nucleotides, the CDR3 is TGTGCCAGCAGCTCCCGGACTAGCGGGTATGTCGACGAGCAGTACTTC.